What follows describes a single TCR beta chain. Deletions cut 5 bases from V and 2 bases from J, with 7 bases between. The germline gives CDR1 MNHNY, CDR2 SVGAGI (reference sequence). The CDR3 runs to 13 residues. This sample is part of a study of shared clonotypes between healthy human individuals. TCRdb's copy holds only in-frame clones and misses some; the assay was immunoSEQ multiplex PCR. The data contain approximately 440,000 clones, 75% to 80% of them singletons. The chain couples TRBV6-6 to TRBJ2-4, with D possibly being TRBD2 (5 bases). Specimen: PBMCs. The TCR was taken from a woman in her thirties or forties in good health. Some clones in this sample may be carry-over from other donors' samples. For the CDR3, the DNA is TGTGCCAGCAGTCCCGGGACCAAAAACATTCAGTACTTC. Protein sequence: CASSPGTKNIQYF.